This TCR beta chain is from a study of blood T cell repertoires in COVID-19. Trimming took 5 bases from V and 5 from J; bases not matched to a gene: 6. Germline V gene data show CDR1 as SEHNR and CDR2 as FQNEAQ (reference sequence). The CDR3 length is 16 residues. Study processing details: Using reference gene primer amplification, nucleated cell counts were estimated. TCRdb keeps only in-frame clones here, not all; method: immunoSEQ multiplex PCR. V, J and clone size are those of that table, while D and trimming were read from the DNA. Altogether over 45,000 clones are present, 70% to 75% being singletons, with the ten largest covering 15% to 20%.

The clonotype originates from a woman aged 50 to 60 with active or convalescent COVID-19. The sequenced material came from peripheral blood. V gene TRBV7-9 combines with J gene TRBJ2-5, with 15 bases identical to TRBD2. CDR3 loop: CASSLWTSGRGETQYF. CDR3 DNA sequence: TGTGCCAGCAGCCTCTGGACTAGCGGGAGGGGGGAGACCCAGTACTTC.